This T cell receptor (beta chain) was profiled in a study of shared clonotypes between healthy human individuals. Some clones are missing from TCRdb's copy, which holds only in-frame ones; the method was immunoSEQ multiplex PCR. The sample holds roughly 2.5 million clones, 85% to 95% seen once. This clone was seen once. The germline gives CDR1 SGHRS, CDR2 YFSETQ. V shed 3 bases and J 1 base; nucleotides not matched to a gene: 11. This CDR3 has 18 amino acids. The sample taken for sequencing was naive CD4+ T cells sorted from blood. Subset specified: CD45RA+ positively selected. The chain couples TRBV5-1 to TRBJ1-4; 8 positions match TRBD1. The clonotype was recovered from a man younger than 35 in good health. Here the CDR3 reads CASSSIQGGMGTNEKLFF. The CDR3 DNA reads TGCGCCAGCAGCTCGATACAGGGGGGTATGGGAACTAATGAAAAACTGTTTTTT. Based on the CDR3 plus reference TRBV5-1 and TRBJ1-4, the full variable domain is KAGVTQTPRYLIKTRGQQVTLSCSPISGHRSVSWYQQTPGQGLQFLFEYFSETQRNKGNFPGRFSGRQFSNSRSEMNVSTLELGDSALYLCASSSIQGGMGTNEKLFFGSGTQLSVL.